The sequence of this T cell receptor beta chain was determined in a study of T cell responses to AZD1222 COVID-19 vaccine. About the research overall: Some second doses came at about 4 weeks and others at about 12 weeks; these were pooled. Overall study results and limits: There were mostly white British donors and more females than males, and clonal diversity was possibly underestimated. Among AZD1222 vaccinees, only six or seven were seropositive at baseline.

Trimming left V 8 bases short and J 2 bases short, with 10 bases between. The CDR3 covers 13 residues. Germline V gives CDR1 MNHEY, CDR2 SVGAGI. Concerning this clone itself: Its antigen remains unidentified.

The data were produced by immunoSEQ multiplex PCR, yet TCRdb's version contains in-frame clones alone and is incomplete. The repertoire has under 150,000 clones, roughly 90% of them found once; the top ten carry 8.4%. The sequences come from peripheral blood, collected on day 0 of AZD1222 vaccination. This sequence was found in an adult in good health. The rearrangement links TRBV6-5 to TRBJ1-5; the D is unclear. The CDR3, as DNA: TGTGCCAGCCGCGACTGGGGCAATCAGCCCCAGCATTTT. Its translation is CASRDWGNQPQHF.